A single T cell receptor (beta chain) is shown here with its context. The PCR contained 60 Vbeta and 13 Jbeta primers. TCRdb's copy holds only in-frame clones and misses some; the assay was immunoSEQ multiplex PCR. This sample has roughly 110,000 clones, with around 71% found just once. This specimen belongs to a study of cytomegalovirus exposure and HLA in healthy donors. CDR3 length: 18 residues. Looked up from germline, CDR1 is SGHDT and CDR2 is YYEEEE. V shed 4 bases, J shed 0 bases, and the junction held 7 bases outside the gene matches. The clonotype originates from a boy aged 5-17 years in good health and CMV-seronegative. The J gene is TRBJ2-6, the V gene TRBV5-6; TRBD1 matches at 10 bases. Specimen: PBMCs. The CDR3 here is CASSQTGGEPSGANVLTF. Written as DNA, the CDR3 is TGTGCCAGCAGCCAGACAGGGGGCGAACCCTCTGGGGCCAACGTCCTGACTTTC.